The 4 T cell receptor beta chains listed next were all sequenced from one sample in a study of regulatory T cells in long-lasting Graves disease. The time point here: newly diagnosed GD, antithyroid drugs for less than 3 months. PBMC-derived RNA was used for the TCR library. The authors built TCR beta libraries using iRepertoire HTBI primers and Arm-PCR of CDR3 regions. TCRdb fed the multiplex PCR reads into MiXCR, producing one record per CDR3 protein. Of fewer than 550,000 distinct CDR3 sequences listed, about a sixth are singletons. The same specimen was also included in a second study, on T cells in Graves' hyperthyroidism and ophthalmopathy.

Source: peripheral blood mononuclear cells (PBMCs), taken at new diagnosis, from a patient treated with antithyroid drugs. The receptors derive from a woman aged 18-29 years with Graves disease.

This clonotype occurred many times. CDR3 coding DNA: TGTGCCAGCAGCTACCCGGGACAAGGAAAGAACACTGAAGCTTTCTTT. Translation gives CASSYPGQGKNTEAFF. This chain links TRBV6-1 with TRBJ1-1, with a possible D match to TRBD1 (6 bases). Germline values: CDR1 MNHNS, CDR2 SASEGT. The CDR3 loop spans 16 amino acids. The V end lost 6 bases, the J end lost 1 base, and 18 bases lay between the germline ends.

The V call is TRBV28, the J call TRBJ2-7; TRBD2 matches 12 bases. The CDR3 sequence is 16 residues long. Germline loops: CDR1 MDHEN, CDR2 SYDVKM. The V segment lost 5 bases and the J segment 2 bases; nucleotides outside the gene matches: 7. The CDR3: CASSPGTSGHTYEQYF. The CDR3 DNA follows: TGTGCCAGCAGTCCGGGGACTAGCGGGCATACCTACGAGCAGTACTTC.

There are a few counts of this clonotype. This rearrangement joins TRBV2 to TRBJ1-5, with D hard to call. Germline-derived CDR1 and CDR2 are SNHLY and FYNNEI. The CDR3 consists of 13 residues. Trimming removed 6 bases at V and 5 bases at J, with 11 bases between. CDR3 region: CASRAEGYQPQHF. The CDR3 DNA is TGTGCCAGCAGGGCGGAGGGATATCAGCCCCAGCATTTT.

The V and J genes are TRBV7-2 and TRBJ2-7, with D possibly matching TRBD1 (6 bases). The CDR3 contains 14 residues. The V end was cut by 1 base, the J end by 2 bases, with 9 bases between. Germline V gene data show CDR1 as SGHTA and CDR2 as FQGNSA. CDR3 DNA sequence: TGTGCCAGCAGCTTAGAGGGGGTCCCCTACGAGCAGTACTTC. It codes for CASSLEGVPYEQYF.